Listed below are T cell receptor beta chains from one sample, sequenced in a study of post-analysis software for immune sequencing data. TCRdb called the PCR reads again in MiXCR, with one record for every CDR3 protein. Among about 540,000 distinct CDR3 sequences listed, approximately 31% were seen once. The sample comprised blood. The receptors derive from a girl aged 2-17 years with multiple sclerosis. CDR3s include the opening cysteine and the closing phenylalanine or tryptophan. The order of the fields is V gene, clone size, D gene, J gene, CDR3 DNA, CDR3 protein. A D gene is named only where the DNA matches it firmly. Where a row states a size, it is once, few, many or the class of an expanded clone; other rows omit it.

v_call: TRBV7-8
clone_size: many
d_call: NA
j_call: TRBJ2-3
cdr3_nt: TGTGCCAGCAGCTTAGTTGGAGGTGGTGATACGCAGTATTTT
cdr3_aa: CASSLVGGGDTQYF

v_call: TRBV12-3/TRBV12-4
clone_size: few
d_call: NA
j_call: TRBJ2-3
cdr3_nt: TGTGCCAGCAGTTTAATGTCGGCAGTCGGCACAGATACGCAGTATTTT
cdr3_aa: CASSLMSAVGTDTQYF

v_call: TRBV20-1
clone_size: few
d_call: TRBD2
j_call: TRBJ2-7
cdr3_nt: TGCAGTGCTCCGACTAGCGGGGGCATCGAGCAGTACTTC
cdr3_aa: CSAPTSGGIEQYF

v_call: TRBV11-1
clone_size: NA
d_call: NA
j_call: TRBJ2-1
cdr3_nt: TGTGCCAGCAGCTCGGTGGGTGGGGCAGGGCTGTACAATGAGCAGTTCTTC
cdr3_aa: CASSSVGGAGLYNEQFF

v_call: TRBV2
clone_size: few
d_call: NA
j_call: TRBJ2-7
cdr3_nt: TGTGCCAGCAGCCTGGACCCGGCGGCCACCTACGAGCAGTACTTC
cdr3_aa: CASSLDPAATYEQYF

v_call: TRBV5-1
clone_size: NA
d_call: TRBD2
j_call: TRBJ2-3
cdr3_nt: TGCGCCAGCAGCTTGGGGACTAGCGGGACCCCAGATACGCAGTATTTT
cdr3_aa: CASSLGTSGTPDTQYF

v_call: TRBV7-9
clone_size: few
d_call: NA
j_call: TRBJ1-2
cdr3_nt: TGTGCCAGCAGCTTAAGCTCAGGACAGACATATGGCTACACCTTC
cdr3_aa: CASSLSSGQTYGYTF

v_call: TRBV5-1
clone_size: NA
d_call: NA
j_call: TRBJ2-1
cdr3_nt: TGCGCCAGCAGCTCCGGCCTCGGGACTCTTTCCAATGTGCAGTTCTTC
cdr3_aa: CASSSGLGTLSNVQFF

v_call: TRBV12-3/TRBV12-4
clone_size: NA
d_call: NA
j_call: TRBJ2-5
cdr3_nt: TGTGCCAGCAGCCGGCTTAGGTGGGAGCAGTACTTC
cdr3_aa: CASSRLRWEQYF

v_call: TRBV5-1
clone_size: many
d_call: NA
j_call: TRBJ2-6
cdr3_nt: TGTGCCAGCAGCTTGGAGGGTTCCGGGGCCAACGTCCTGACTTTC
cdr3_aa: CASSLEGSGANVLTF

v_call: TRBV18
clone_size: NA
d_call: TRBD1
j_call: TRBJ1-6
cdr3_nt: TGTGCCAGCTCACGAGGGACAGGGGGCGCGAGGGATTCACCCCTCCACTTT
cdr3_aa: CASSRGTGGARDSPLHF

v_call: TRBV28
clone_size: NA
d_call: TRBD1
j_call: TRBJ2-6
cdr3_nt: TGTGCCAGCAGTTTACCACCCCGGGACAGCCTCCAACTCTCTGGGGCCAACGTCCTGACTTTC
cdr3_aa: CASSLPPRDSLQLSGANVLTF

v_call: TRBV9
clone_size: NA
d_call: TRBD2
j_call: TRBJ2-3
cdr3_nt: TGTGCCAGCAGCGGAGGACTAGGTTTTGGACTACAGGAGGATACGCAGTATTTT
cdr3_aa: CASSGGLGFGLQEDTQYF

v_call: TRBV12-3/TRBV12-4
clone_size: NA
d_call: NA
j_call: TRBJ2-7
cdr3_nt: TGTGCCCGCAGTCGATCTTCTCCAGCGGGTGTGTACGAGCAGTACTTC
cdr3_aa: CARSRSSPAGVYEQYF

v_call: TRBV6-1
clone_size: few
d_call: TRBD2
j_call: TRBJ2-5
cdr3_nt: TGTGCCACCGAGACAGCGGGGGGCTGGGAGACCCAGTACTTC
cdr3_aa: CATETAGGWETQYF

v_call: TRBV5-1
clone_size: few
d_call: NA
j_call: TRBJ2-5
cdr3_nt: TGCGCCAGCGGCGGCAGCGGTTCCCAAGAGACCCAGTACTTC
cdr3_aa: CASGGSGSQETQYF

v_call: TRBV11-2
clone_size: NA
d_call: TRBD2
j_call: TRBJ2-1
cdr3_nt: TGTGCCAGCAGCTCGACCACTGGGACTAGCGGTGGTTACAATGAGCAGTTCTTC
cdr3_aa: CASSSTTGTSGGYNEQFF

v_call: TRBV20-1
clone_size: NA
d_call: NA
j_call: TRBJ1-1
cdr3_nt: TGCAGTGCTCCCAGGTCGGACACTGAAGCTTTCTTT
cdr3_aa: CSAPRSDTEAFF

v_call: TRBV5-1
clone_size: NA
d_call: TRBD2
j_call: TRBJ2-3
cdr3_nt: TGCGCCAGCAGCCCCTTAGGGACGGGGGGGCGTACCACAGATACGCAGTATTTT
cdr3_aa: CASSPLGTGGRTTDTQYF

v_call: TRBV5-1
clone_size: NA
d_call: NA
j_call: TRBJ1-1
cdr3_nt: TGCGCCAGCAGCCCTGGCCGGGTGATGAACACTGAAGCTTTCTTT
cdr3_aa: CASSPGRVMNTEAFF

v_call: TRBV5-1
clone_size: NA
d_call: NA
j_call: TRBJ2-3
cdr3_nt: TGCGCCAGCAGCTTGGCCAGCGCAGAGACAGATACGCAGTATTTT
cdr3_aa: CASSLASAETDTQYF

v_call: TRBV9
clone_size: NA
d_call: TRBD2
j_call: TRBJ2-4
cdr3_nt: TGTGCCAGCAGCGTAGGGGGACTAGCGGGGGAGCTAGTCAAAAACATTCAGTACTTC
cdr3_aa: CASSVGGLAGELVKNIQYF

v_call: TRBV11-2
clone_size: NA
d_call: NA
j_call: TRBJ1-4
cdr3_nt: TGTGCCAGCAGCTTGAGGGGAGGGAGTGCAACTAATGAAAAACTGTTTTTT
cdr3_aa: CASSLRGGSATNEKLFF

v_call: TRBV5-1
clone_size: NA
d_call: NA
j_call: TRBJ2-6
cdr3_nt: TGCGCCAGCAGGCTTTTTAGCTCTGGGGCCAACGTCCTGACTTTC
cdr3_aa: CASRLFSSGANVLTF

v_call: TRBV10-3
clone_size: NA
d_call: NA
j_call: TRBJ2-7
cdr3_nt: TGTGCCATCAGTGGGGGCAGGGCCACCTACGAGCAGTACTTC
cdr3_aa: CAISGGRATYEQYF